This T cell receptor beta chain was sequenced during a study of blood T cell repertoires in COVID-19. Across the study: Donors in the United States, Italy and Spain gave samples during acute or convalescent COVID-19. Sources were T cells, B-cell-depleted T cells, or PBMCs; the material itself was cDNA or gDNA.

CDR3 length: 15 amino acids. The germline CDR1 and CDR2 sequences are SGDLS and YYNGEE. V was shortened by 0 bases and J by 2 bases, with 11 bases between the two germline ends. Sequencing was performed with immunoSEQ multiplex PCR; in TCRdb, only in-frame clones are kept and a portion is missing. This table has 300,000 to 400,000 clones, about 88% appearing once. The chain carries TRBV9 and TRBJ1-1; a weak D match, TRBD1 (6 bases). This TCR was recovered from a human donor in a cohort sampled during active COVID-19. Sequences were obtained from peripheral blood. The CDR3 bases are TGTGCCAGCAGCGTAGGATCGACAGGTAACACTGAAGCTTTCTTT. Translating gives CASSVGSTGNTEAFF.